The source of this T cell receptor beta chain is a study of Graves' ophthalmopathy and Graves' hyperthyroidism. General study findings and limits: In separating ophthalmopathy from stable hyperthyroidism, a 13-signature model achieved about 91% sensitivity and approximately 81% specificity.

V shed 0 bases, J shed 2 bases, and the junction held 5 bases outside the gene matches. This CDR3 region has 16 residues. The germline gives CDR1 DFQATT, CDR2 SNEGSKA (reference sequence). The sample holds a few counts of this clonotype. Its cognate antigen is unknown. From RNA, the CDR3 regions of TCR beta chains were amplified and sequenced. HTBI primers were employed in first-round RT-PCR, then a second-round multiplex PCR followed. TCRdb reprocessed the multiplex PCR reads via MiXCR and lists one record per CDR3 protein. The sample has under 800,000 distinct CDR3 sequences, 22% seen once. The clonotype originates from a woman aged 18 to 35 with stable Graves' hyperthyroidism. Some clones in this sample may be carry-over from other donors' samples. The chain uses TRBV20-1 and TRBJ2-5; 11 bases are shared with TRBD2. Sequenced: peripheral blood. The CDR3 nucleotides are TGCAGTGCTAGAGAACCCCGACTAGCGGGACAAGAGACCCAGTACTTC. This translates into CSAREPRLAGQETQYF.